Following are 5 T cell receptor beta chains from one sample sequenced in a study of regulatory and conventional T cells in RAG deficiency. Generated by immunoSEQ multiplex PCR, the TCRdb table keeps only in-frame clones and is missing some. Of fewer than 40,000 clones in the sample, about 78% were seen once. Genomic DNA came from blood conventional CD4+ T cells gated CD25-low CD127-high. The same specimen was also included in a second study, on regulatory T cells. That work adds: Amplification used 52 TRBV primers and 13 TRBJ primers.

The sequenced sample consisted of CD4+ effector T cells sorted from blood. Receptor source: a human donor in good health.

The chain employs TRBV7-9 and TRBJ1-4; D perhaps matches TRBD1 (5 bases). Germline V gene lookup returns CDR1 SEHNR and CDR2 FQNEAQ (reference sequence). The length of the CDR3 is 17 residues. V shed 4 bases and J shed 0 bases, with 15 bases lying between them. The DNA of the CDR3 is TGTGCCAGCAGCTCACGGGGGTGGGGAGCAACTAATGAAAAACTGTTTTTT. Translating gives CASSSRGWGATNEKLFF.

The sample holds one count of this clone. The chain uses TRBV28 and TRBJ2-7, with D tentatively TRBD2 (7 bases). The CDR3 contains 14 residues. Germline V gene sequence: CDR1 MDHEN, CDR2 SYDVKM. V dropped 8 bases and J dropped 2 bases, with 16 bases sitting between them. Here the CDR3 reads CASLGGQATYEQYF. The CDR3 bases are TGTGCCAGCTTGGGGGGGCAGGCGACCTACGAGCAGTACTTC.

The rearrangement joins TRBV10-3 to TRBJ2-7; TRBD1 aligns across 9 bases. The germline V gene has CDR1 ENHRY and CDR2 SYGVKD. This CDR3 spans 13 amino acids. Trimming cost V 11 bases and J 5 bases; bases outside gene matches: 10. CDR3 DNA: TGTGCCGCGGGACAGGGCCTCTACAACGAGCAGTACTTC. Amino acid sequence: CAAGQGLYNEQYF.

In nucleotides, the CDR3 is TGTGCCAGCAGTTTATTTGATCAGCCCCAGCATTTT. Its translation is CASSLFDQPQHF. The rearrangement uses TRBV28 and TRBJ1-5; D is uncertain. The V and J ends lost 1 base and 5 bases respectively, with 3 bases between them. There are 12 residues in the CDR3. Germline V gives CDR1 MDHEN, CDR2 SYDVKM.

The chain is built from TRBV5-1 and TRBJ2-1, with D perhaps given as TRBD1 or TRBD2 (5 bases each). The germline gives CDR1 SGHRS, CDR2 YFSETQ. V was pared by 0 bases and J by 4 bases, with 11 bases between. The CDR3 has 15 residues. CDR3 sequence (DNA): TGCGCCAGCAGCTTGGGAGGGGCGCATTACAATGAGCAGTTCTTC. It encodes CASSLGGAHYNEQFF.